The rows below give T cell receptor beta chains drawn from one sample of a study of control samples from healthy donors and cancer patients. Method: immunoSEQ multiplex PCR; TCRdb's copy keeps in-frame clones and lacks some. The sample consists of roughly 41,000 clones, approximately 94% of them appearing once. Sample: blood. These receptors were taken from a man in his fifties or sixties in good health. CDR3s include the opening cysteine and the closing phenylalanine or tryptophan. Fields, in order: J gene, V gene, D gene, CDR3 protein, CDR3 DNA. The D gene is left open where the match is weak.

>TRBJ2-3|TRBV5-1|NA
CASSLAAGSDTQYF
TGCGCCAGCAGCTTGGCCGCAGGTTCAGATACGCAGTATTTT
>TRBJ2-1|TRBV18|TRBD2
CASSPLGTSGSNEQFF
TGTGCCAGCTCACCACTGGGGACTAGCGGGAGCAATGAGCAGTTCTTC
>TRBJ2-3|TRBV3-1/TRBV3-2|NA
CASSPHGTDTQYF
TGTGCCAGCAGCCCACACGGCACAGATACGCAGTATTTT
>TRBJ1-6|TRBV6-4|TRBD1
CASSEGQGNSPLHF
TGTGCCAGCAGTGAGGGACAGGGGAATTCACCCCTCCACTTT
>TRBJ1-1|TRBV3-1/TRBV3-2|NA
CASSAPGTEAFF
TGTGCCAGCAGCGCGCCGGGGACTGAAGCTTTCTTT
>TRBJ2-7|TRBV5-6|TRBD1
CASLDRGGFEQYF
TGTGCCAGCCTGGACAGGGGTGGCTTCGAGCAGTACTTC
>TRBJ1-2|TRBV15|NA
CATSRDTGRDGYTF
TGTGCCACCAGCAGAGATACGGGGAGAGATGGCTACACCTTC
>TRBJ1-2|TRBV30|TRBD1
CAWTGTGGGYTF
TGTGCCTGGACCGGGACAGGGGGTGGCTACACCTTC
>TRBJ1-4|TRBV6-5|NA
CAIQPTGEGEKLFF
TGTGCCATCCAACCGACTGGGGAGGGGGAAAAACTGTTTTTT
>TRBJ1-1|TRBV28|NA
CASSLWGGNTEAFF
TGTGCCAGCAGTTTATGGGGGGGGAACACTGAAGCTTTCTTT
>TRBJ2-1|TRBV19|NA
CASSVGHNNEQFF
TGTGCCAGTAGCGTGGGTCATAACAATGAGCAGTTCTTC
>TRBJ2-3|TRBV6-6|TRBD2
CASSRTSGRTTDTQYF
TGTGCCAGCAGCAGGACTAGCGGGAGAACCACAGATACGCAGTATTTT
>TRBJ2-2|TRBV4-2|TRBD1
CASSQPGTGTGELFF
TGTGCCAGCAGCCAACCAGGGACAGGGACCGGGGAGCTGTTTTTT
>TRBJ2-3|TRBV11-2|NA
CASSLAGPDTQYF
TGTGCCAGCAGCTTAGCAGGCCCAGATACGCAGTATTTT
>TRBJ2-3|TRBV7-8|NA
CASTGADTQYF
TGTGCCAGCACGGGGGCAGATACGCAGTATTTT
>TRBJ2-5|TRBV19|TRBD1
CASTTGKQETQYF
TGTGCCAGTACGACAGGGAAGCAAGAGACCCAGTACTTC
>TRBJ2-7|TRBV2|NA
CASQGFPSYEQYF
TGTGCCAGCCAGGGGTTCCCCTCCTACGAGCAGTACTTC
>TRBJ2-1|TRBV5-1|NA
CASSLEAGNNEQFF
TGCGCCAGCAGCTTGGAGGCGGGAAACAATGAGCAGTTCTTC